Below, 23 T cell receptor beta chains from the same sample are listed, as sequenced in a study of radiation and T cells in renal cell carcinoma. The time point denotes: blood 4 weeks post-SBRT, at nephrectomy. Treatment meaning: 15 Gy SBRT to primary tumor, nephrectomy 4 weeks later. Produced via immunoSEQ multiplex PCR; TCRdb's table is partial and in-frame only. The sample holds about 43,000 clones, roughly 85% seen once. The sample consisted of blood, taken from a patient whose treatment included radiotherapy and nephrectomy. The origin of the receptors is a woman in her 70s with renal cell carcinoma.

This clone was recorded once. V is TRBV5-1 and J is TRBJ2-2; no definite D call. The CDR3 loop spans 16 amino acids. Trimming left V 0 bases short and J 2 bases short, with 11 bases between. Germline lookup yields CDR1 SGHRS and CDR2 YFSETQ. This CDR3 reads CASSLVGRLNTGELFF. CDR3 bases: TGCGCCAGCAGCTTGGTTGGCAGGCTTAACACCGGGGAGCTGTTTTTT.

The chain combines TRBV5-6 with TRBJ1-4; D gene unclear. Germline CDR1 and CDR2: SGHDT and YYEEEE. The CDR3 length is 16 residues. Trimming pared 0 bases from V and 2 bases from J, leaving 11 bases between. The DNA for the CDR3 is TGTGCCAGCAGCTTGGCTGCATTTGTCACTAATGAAAAACTGTTTTTT. Its protein product is CASSLAAFVTNEKLFF.

This chain connects TRBV5-1 to TRBJ2-3; possible D gene TRBD1, 6 bases. Deletions cut 0 bases from V and 6 bases from J, with 11 bases between. This CDR3 is built from 14 residues. Germline-derived CDR1 and CDR2 are SGHRS and YFSETQ. The CDR3 DNA is TGCGCCAGCAGCTTGGGACAGGCCGGGGATACGCAGTATTTT. Amino acids: CASSLGQAGDTQYF.

This rearrangement joins TRBV29-1 to TRBJ1-1; D is unresolved. The CDR3 loop spans 14 amino acids. V lost 2 bases and J 7 bases, leaving 17 bases between the germline ends. Germline values: CDR1 SQVTM, CDR2 ANQGSEA. The CDR3 region has the DNA TGCAGCGTTGAACTTATTCAGGCTGAGGGTGAAGCTTTCTTT. Encoded protein: CSVELIQAEGEAFF.

The V call is TRBV11-2, the J call TRBJ2-7; 9 positions agree with TRBD2. The germline gives CDR1 SGHAT, CDR2 FQNNGV. With V trimmed by 1 base and J by 3 bases, 4 bases remained unmatched. This CDR3 comprises 15 residues. CDR3 bases: TGTGCCAGCAGCTTAGGAGCGGGAGGAATCTACGAGCAGTACTTC. This sequence encodes CASSLGAGGIYEQYF.

The V call is TRBV6-6, the J call TRBJ1-4; possible D gene TRBD1, 6 bases. The germline gives CDR1 MNHNY, CDR2 SVGAGI (reference sequence). V lost 6 bases and J lost 8, with 16 bases in between. The CDR3 consists of 14 residues. The CDR3 sequence: CASSLQGTGEKLFF. The CDR3 DNA reads TGTGCCAGCAGCCTACAGGGTACGGGGGAAAAACTGTTTTTT.

This clone occurred once. The genes are TRBV4-1 and TRBJ1-2; 7 bases align to TRBD1. The V and J ends lost 3 bases and 4 bases, in that order; junction bases with no gene match: 8. Germline-derived CDR1 and CDR2 are MGHRA and YSYEKL. The CDR3 spans 15 residues. The CDR3 here is CASSHGTERTYGYTF. In DNA form, the CDR3 reads TGCGCCAGCAGCCACGGGACAGAAAGGACCTATGGCTACACCTTC.

The V gene is TRBV6-6, the J gene TRBJ1-5, with TRBD1 matching 11 bases. The CDR3 is 15 residues long. V was pared by 6 bases and J by 7 bases, with 8 bases of the junction left unmatched. Germline loops: CDR1 MNHNY, CDR2 SVGAGI (reference sequence). This chain's CDR3 is CASRRLGTGGQPQHF. CDR3 nucleotides: TGTGCCAGCAGGAGGCTCGGGACAGGGGGACAGCCCCAGCATTTT.

V usage is TRBV7-8 and J usage is TRBJ1-6; D is unresolved. V shed 0 bases and J shed 6 bases, with 6 bases lying between them. Germline lookup yields CDR1 SGHVS and CDR2 FQNEAQ. The CDR3 loop spans 14 amino acids. In nucleotides, the CDR3 is TGTGCCAGCAGCTTAGCGAGGTTTAATTCACCCCTCCACTTT. This gives the protein CASSLARFNSPLHF.

This clone came up a few times. This chain joins TRBV18 and TRBJ2-2; no definite D call. Germline CDR1 and CDR2: KGHSH and LQKENI. The V and J ends lost 3 bases and 1 base respectively, with 12 bases between them. The CDR3 loop spans 16 amino acids. The CDR3 reads CASSPARHRNTGELFF. CDR3 nucleotides: TGTGCCAGCTCACCCGCCAGGCACCGGAACACCGGGGAGCTGTTTTTT.

In this sample, this clone turned up a few times. In DNA, the CDR3 is TGTATCTCCGAGTCGAACACCGGGGAGCTGTTTTTT. Translating it yields CISESNTGELFF. This sequence joins TRBV6-6 and TRBJ2-2, with D uncertain. Germline CDR1 is MNHNY and CDR2 is SVGAGI (reference sequence). The CDR3 covers 12 residues.

V and J are TRBV5-1 and TRBJ2-7, with D possibly matching TRBD1 (6 bases). V was shortened by 4 bases and J by 1 base, with 9 bases between the two germline ends. This CDR3 comprises 13 residues. In germline, CDR1 is SGHRS, CDR2 YFSETQ. CDR3 in DNA: TGCGCCAGCAGCCCAGGACAGTCCTACGAGCAGTACTTC. As protein: CASSPGQSYEQYF.

This chain uses TRBV19 with TRBJ1-1, with a tentative D call TRBD1 (5 bases). The germline V and J ends were trimmed by 0 bases and 6 bases, with 20 bases remaining between them. CDR3 size: 17 residues. Germline V gives CDR1 LNHDA, CDR2 SQIVND (reference sequence). The chain's CDR3 is CASSIDRVEGRGAEAFF. The CDR3 DNA reads TGTGCCAGTAGTATAGATCGCGTTGAGGGGCGCGGGGCTGAAGCTTTCTTT.

The rearrangement uses TRBV10-3 and TRBJ1-1; weak D call: TRBD1 (5 bases). Germline loops: CDR1 ENHRY, CDR2 SYGVKD. The CDR3 has 14 amino acids. The V gene lost 4 bases and the J gene lost 3 bases, with 12 bases spanning the gap. As DNA, the CDR3 is TGTGCCATCAGTGTACTTGGGGGGGACACTGAAGCTTTCTTT. Its translation is CAISVLGGDTEAFF.

This clone has only one observation. The CDR3 spells CASSLSGRSTDTQYF. The CDR3 bases are TGCGCCAGCAGCTTAAGTGGACGTAGCACAGATACGCAGTATTTT. This rearrangement joins TRBV5-1 to TRBJ2-3; D call uncertain. The CDR3 sequence is 15 residues long. Germline V CDR1 and CDR2: SGHRS, YFSETQ. The V and J ends lost 2 bases and 0 bases respectively, with 10 bases between them.

The chain links TRBV5-4 to TRBJ2-5; 9 nucleotides align to TRBD2. From germline, CDR1 is SGHNT and CDR2 YYREEE (reference sequence). CDR3 length: 16 amino acids. V lost 0 bases, J lost 1 base, and 4 bases stayed unmatched. This chain's CDR3 is CASSLAGGGAQETQYF. The CDR3 DNA sequence: TGTGCCAGCAGCTTGGCTGGCGGGGGGGCCCAAGAGACCCAGTACTTC.

This chain joins TRBV7-3 and TRBJ2-2; D might be TRBD1 (5 bases). Trimming removed 2 bases from V and 0 bases from J, with 22 bases in between. Germline V gives CDR1 SGHTA, CDR2 FQGTGA. This CDR3 region has 20 residues. The CDR3 DNA is TGTGCCAGCAGCTTAGGGGCAGGGAAATTCGATCAGGCGAACACCGGGGAGCTGTTTTTT. This encodes CASSLGAGKFDQANTGELFF.

The chain employs TRBV7-8 and TRBJ2-1, with no clear D. V lost 5 bases, J lost 0 bases, and 11 bases lay in between. The CDR3 totals 15 residues. Per germline, CDR1 SGHVS and CDR2 FQNEAQ. CDR3 bases: TGTGCCAGCAGCCCCACCGGATACTCCTACAATGAGCAGTTCTTC. Translated, it gives CASSPTGYSYNEQFF.

The chain is built from TRBV11-1 and TRBJ2-5; D is uncertain. Trimming shortened V by 3 bases and J by 3 bases, and 8 bases separated the two germline ends. CDR1 and CDR2 from the germline V gene are SGHAT and FQDESV (reference sequence). This CDR3 spans 13 amino acids. CDR3 sequence reads: CASSFLSEETQYF. In DNA, the CDR3 is TGTGCCAGCAGCTTCCTTTCTGAAGAGACCCAGTACTTC.

The gene calls are TRBV30 and TRBJ1-5, with D unresolved. From germline, CDR1 is GTSNPN and CDR2 SVGIG (reference sequence). The CDR3 spans 13 residues. The V gene lost 2 bases and the J gene lost 7 bases, with 12 bases spanning the gap. CDR3: CAWSLTEGQPQHF. DNA for the CDR3: TGTGCCTGGAGTCTCACCGAGGGACAGCCCCAGCATTTT.

The chain joins TRBV6-5 to TRBJ2-1, with 9 nucleotides matching TRBD2. CDR3 length equals 16 residues. With 0 bases clipped from V and 2 bases from J, the junction kept 2 bases outside the gene matches. Looked up from germline, CDR1 is MNHEY and CDR2 is SVGAGI. CDR3 in amino acids: CASSYSRLAAYNEQFF. The DNA of the CDR3 is TGTGCCAGCAGTTACTCGCGACTAGCGGCCTACAATGAGCAGTTCTTC.

The gene calls are TRBV7-9 and TRBJ2-3; 10 positions agree with TRBD2. Germline loops: CDR1 SEHNR, CDR2 FQNEAQ (reference sequence). CDR3 length equals 16 residues. V lost 7 bases to trimming and J lost 3 bases; unmatched junction nucleotides: 10. CDR3 loop: CASTSKAGGRTDTQYF. The DNA for the CDR3 is TGTGCCAGCACTTCCAAAGCGGGGGGGCGAACAGATACGCAGTATTTT. Variable domain in full (rest from reference TRBV7-9 and TRBJ2-3): DTGVSQNPRHKITKRGQNVTFRCDPISEHNRLYWYRQTLGQGPEFLTYFQNEAQLEKSRLLSDRFSAERPKGSFSTLEIQRTEQGDSAMYLCASTSKAGGRTDTQYFGPGTRLTVL.

This chain connects TRBV4-3 to TRBJ2-1, with D possibly called TRBD1 or TRBD2 (5 bases each). V lost 4 bases and J lost 6, with 16 bases in between. This CDR3 has 15 amino acids. Germline V gene lookup returns CDR1 LGHNA and CDR2 YSLEER. CDR3 loop: CASSRGEGLANEQFF. In DNA form, the CDR3 reads TGCGCCAGCAGCCGGGGAGAGGGGCTAGCCAATGAGCAGTTCTTC.